This T cell receptor beta chain comes out of a study of shared clonotypes between healthy human individuals. All participating donors were Caucasian adults from Nashville, Tennessee. Deep level was the assay's run setting. TCRdb's table, derived via immunoSEQ multiplex PCR, lists solely in-frame clones and lacks some. This table holds around 990,000 clones, approximately 80% found once. Points on this clone: No antigen is known for it. This CDR3 is also generated by other DNA sequences in the sample.

V was shortened by 2 bases and J by 6 bases, with 8 bases between the two germline ends. CDR1 and CDR2 from the germline V gene are MNHNY and SVGAGI (reference sequence). CDR3 length: 12 residues. Broader study findings: The study's rarefaction showed incomplete sorted-subset sequencing despite large depth.

Input material: memory CD4+ T cells from PBMCs. The sample's subset: CD45RA-negative fraction. The clonotype was recovered from a man younger than 35 in good health. Some clones in this sample may be carry-over from other donors' samples. The chain uses TRBV6-6 and TRBJ2-7; D uncertain. As DNA, the CDR3 is TGTGCCAGCAGTTACGGGGTCGGCGAGCAGTACTTC. Translation: CASSYGVGEQYF.